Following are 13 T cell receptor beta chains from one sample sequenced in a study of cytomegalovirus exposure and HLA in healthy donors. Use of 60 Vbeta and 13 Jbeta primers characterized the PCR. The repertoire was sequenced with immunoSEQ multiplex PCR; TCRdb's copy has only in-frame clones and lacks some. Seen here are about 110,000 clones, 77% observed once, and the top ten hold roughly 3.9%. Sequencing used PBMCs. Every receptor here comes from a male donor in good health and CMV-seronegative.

The CDR3 region has the DNA TGTGCCAGTAGGCTGATAGGCAGGGAGGCGCGACAGCCCCAGCATTTT. Translation gives CASRLIGREARQPQHF. The chain recombines TRBV19 with TRBJ1-5, with TRBD1 as a possible D gene (5 bases). Germline V gene data show CDR1 as LNHDA and CDR2 as SQIVND (reference sequence). The CDR3 runs 16 residues. V was cut by 6 bases and J by 7 bases, with 22 bases left in between.

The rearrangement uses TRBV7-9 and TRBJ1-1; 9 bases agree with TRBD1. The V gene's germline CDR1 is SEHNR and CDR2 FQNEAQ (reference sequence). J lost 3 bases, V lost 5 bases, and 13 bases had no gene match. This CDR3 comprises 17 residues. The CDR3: CASSPNTGQGRHTEAFF. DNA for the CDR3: TGTGCCAGCAGCCCAAATACGGGACAGGGTAGGCACACTGAAGCTTTCTTT.

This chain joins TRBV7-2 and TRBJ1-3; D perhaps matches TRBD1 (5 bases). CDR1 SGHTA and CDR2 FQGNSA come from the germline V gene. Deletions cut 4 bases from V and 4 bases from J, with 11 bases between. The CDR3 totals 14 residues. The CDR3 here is CASSYAGSGNTIYF. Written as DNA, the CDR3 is TGTGCCAGCAGCTATGCAGGGTCGGGAAACACCATATATTTT.

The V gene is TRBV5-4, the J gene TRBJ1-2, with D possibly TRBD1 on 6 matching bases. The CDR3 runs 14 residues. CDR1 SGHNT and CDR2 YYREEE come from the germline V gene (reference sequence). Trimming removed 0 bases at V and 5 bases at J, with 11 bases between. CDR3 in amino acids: CASSLGDRPYGYTF. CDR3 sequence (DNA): TGTGCCAGCAGCTTGGGAGACAGGCCATATGGCTACACCTTC.

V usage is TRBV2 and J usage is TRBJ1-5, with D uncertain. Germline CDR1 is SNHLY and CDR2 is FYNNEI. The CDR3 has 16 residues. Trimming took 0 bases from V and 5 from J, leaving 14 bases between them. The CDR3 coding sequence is TGTGCCAGCAGTGAAGCGCTTCTCCCCGGTTATCAGCCCCAGCATTTT. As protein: CASSEALLPGYQPQHF.

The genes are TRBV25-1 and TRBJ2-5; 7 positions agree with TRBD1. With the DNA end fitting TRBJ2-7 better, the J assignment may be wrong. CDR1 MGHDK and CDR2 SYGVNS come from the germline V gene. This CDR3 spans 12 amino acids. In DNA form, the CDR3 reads TGTGCCAGCAGTGAACAGGGGGACGAGCAGTACTTC. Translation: CASSEQGDEQYF.

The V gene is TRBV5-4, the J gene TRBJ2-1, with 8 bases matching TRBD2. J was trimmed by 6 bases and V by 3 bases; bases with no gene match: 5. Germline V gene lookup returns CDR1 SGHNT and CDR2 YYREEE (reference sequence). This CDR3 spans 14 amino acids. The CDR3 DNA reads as TGTGCCAGCAGCTCAGCGGGAGTCGTCAATGAGCAGTTCTTC. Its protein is CASSSAGVVNEQFF.

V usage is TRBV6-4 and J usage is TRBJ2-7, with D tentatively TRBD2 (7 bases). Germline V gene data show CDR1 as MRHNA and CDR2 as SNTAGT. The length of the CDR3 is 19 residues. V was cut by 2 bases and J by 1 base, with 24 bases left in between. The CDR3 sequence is CASSDSGGDTHGASYEQYF. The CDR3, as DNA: TGTGCCAGCAGTGACAGTGGGGGGGACACACACGGGGCTTCCTACGAGCAGTACTTC.

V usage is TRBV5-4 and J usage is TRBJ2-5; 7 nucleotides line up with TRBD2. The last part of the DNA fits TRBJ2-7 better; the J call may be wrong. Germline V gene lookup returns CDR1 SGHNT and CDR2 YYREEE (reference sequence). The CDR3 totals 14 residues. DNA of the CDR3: TGTGCCAGCAGCTTTGGCCTAGCGGACTACGAGCAGTACTTC. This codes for CASSFGLADYEQYF.

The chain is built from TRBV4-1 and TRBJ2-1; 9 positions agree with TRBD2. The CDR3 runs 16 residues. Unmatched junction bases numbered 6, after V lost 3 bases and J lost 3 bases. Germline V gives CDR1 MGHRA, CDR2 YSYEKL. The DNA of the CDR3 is TGCGCCAGCAGCCAGGAACTAGCGGGTCACTACAATGAGCAGTTCTTC. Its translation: CASSQELAGHYNEQFF.

The CDR3 sequence: CASSSNQGPQETQYF. The CDR3 DNA reads TGTGCCAGCAGCTCAAATCAGGGGCCTCAAGAGACCCAGTACTTC. The gene calls are TRBV28 and TRBJ2-5, with a possible D match to TRBD1 (6 bases). Germline V gives CDR1 MDHEN, CDR2 SYDVKM. The CDR3 has 15 amino acids. Trimming pared 6 bases from V and 2 bases from J, leaving 16 bases between.

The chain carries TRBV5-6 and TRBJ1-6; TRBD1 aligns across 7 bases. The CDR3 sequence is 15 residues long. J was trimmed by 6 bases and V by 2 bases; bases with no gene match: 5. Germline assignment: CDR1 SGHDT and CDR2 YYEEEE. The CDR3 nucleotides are TGTGCCAGCAGCTTCCAAGGGACAGCTAATTCACCCCTCCACTTT. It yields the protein CASSFQGTANSPLHF.

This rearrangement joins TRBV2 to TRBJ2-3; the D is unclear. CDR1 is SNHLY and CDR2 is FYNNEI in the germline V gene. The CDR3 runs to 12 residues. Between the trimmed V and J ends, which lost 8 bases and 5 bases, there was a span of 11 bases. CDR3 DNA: TGTGCCAGCTCTATCTCCGGAGATACGCAGTATTTT. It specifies CASSISGDTQYF. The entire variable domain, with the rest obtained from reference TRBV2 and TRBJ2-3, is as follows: EPEVTQTPSHQVTQMGQEVILRCVPISNHLYFYWYRQILGQKVEFLVSFYNNEISEKSEIFDDQFSVERPDGSNFTLKIRSTKLEDSAMYFCASSISGDTQYFGPGTRLTVL.